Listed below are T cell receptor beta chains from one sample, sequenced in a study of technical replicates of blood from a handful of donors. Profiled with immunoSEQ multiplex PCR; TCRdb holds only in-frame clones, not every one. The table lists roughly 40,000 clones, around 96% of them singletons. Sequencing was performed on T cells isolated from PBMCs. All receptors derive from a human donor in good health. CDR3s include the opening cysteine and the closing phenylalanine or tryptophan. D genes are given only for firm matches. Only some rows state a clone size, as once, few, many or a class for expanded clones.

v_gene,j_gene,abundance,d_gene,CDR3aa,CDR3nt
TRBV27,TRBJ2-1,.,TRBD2,CASSLSGTGYNEQFF,TGTGCCAGCAGTCTAAGCGGGACTGGGTACAATGAGCAGTTCTTC
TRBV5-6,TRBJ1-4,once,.,CASSLLFDSNEKLFF,TGTGCCAGCAGCTTGTTATTCGACAGTAATGAAAAACTGTTTTTT
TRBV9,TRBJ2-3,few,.,CASSVESFAYTDTQYF,TGTGCCAGCAGCGTAGAGTCGTTCGCGTACACAGATACGCAGTATTTT
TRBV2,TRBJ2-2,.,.,CASGFLEGRPGELFF,TGTGCCAGCGGATTCTTGGAGGGGCGCCCCGGGGAGCTGTTTTTT
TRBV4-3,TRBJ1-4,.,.,CASSQDPGDEKLFF,TGCGCCAGCAGCCAAGATCCGGGGGATGAAAAACTGTTTTTT
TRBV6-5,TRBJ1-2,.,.,CASNALRGDNYGYTF,TGTGCCAGCAACGCTCTCCGGGGGGATAACTATGGCTACACCTTC
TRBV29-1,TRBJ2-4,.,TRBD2,CSVEDGSRGLAYDIQYF,TGCAGCGTTGAAGATGGTTCTCGGGGACTAGCGTATGACATTCAGTACTTC
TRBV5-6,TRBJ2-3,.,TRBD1,CASSRGTGVRGDTQYF,TGTGCCAGCAGCAGGGGGACAGGGGTTCGGGGAGATACGCAGTATTTT
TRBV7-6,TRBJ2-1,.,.,CASSFHGNEQFF,TGTGCCAGCAGCTTTCACGGCAATGAGCAGTTCTTC
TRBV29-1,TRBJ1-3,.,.,CSVGRDYTIYF,TGCAGCGTTGGGCGGGATTACACCATATATTTT
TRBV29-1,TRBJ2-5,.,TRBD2,CSAGPGLVQETQYF,TGCAGCGCAGGACCGGGACTAGTACAAGAGACCCAGTACTTC
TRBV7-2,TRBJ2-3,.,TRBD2,CASTTRAGVSDTQYF,TGTGCCAGCACCACACGGGCGGGAGTCTCAGATACGCAGTATTTT
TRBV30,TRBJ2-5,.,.,CAWSDVSQETQYF,TGTGCCTGGAGTGATGTCAGCCAAGAGACCCAGTACTTC
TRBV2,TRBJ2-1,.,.,CASSVDSNSYNEQFF,TGTGCCAGCAGTGTTGACAGCAACTCCTACAATGAGCAGTTCTTC
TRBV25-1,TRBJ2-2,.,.,CASRQGWTGELFF,TGTGCCAGCAGACAGGGTTGGACCGGGGAGCTGTTTTTT
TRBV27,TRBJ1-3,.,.,CASSLSGGFVGNTIYF,TGTGCCAGCAGTTTATCAGGAGGGTTCGTTGGAAACACCATATATTTT
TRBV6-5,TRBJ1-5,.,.,CASSPRERTQPQHF,TGTGCCAGCAGTCCCCGGGAGCGAACCCAGCCCCAGCATTTT
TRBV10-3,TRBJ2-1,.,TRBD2,CAISGLAGHNEQFF,TGTGCCATCAGTGGATTAGCGGGGCACAATGAGCAGTTCTTC
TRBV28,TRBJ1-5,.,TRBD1,CASGLPGQGTQHF,TGTGCCAGCGGACTCCCGGGACAGGGGACCCAGCATTTT
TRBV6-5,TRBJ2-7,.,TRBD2,CASHVSGRYYEQYF,TGTGCCAGCCACGTTAGCGGGAGATACTACGAGCAGTACTTC
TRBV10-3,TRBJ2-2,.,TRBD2,CAISEASGNTGELFF,TGTGCCATCAGTGAGGCTAGCGGGAACACCGGGGAGCTGTTTTTT
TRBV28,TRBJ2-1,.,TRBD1,CASSLFPGTGRNEQFF,TGTGCCAGCAGTTTATTCCCCGGGACAGGGAGGAATGAGCAGTTCTTC
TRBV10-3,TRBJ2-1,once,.,CAFRDNLYNEQFF,TGTGCCTTCCGGGACAACCTTTACAATGAGCAGTTCTTC
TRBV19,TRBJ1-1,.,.,CASSTTWMNTEAFF,TGTGCCAGTAGTACGACATGGATGAACACTGAAGCTTTCTTT
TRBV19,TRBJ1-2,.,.,CASSRVTDYYGGYTF,TGTGCCAGTAGTAGGGTGACGGACTATTACGGCGGCTACACCTTC
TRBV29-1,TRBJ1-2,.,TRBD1,CSVAGTGEYGYTF,TGCAGCGTTGCTGGGACAGGGGAGTATGGCTACACCTTC
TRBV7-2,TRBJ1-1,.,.,CASSLGFGGGRKNTEAFF,TGTGCCAGCAGCTTAGGGTTTGGGGGGGGCCGAAAGAACACTGAAGCTTTCTTT
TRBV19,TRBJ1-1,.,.,CASSILGPTEAFF,TGTGCCAGTAGTATTTTGGGGCCCACTGAAGCTTTCTTT
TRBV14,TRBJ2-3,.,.,CASSYKPGTDTQYF,TGTGCCAGCAGCTATAAACCGGGGACAGATACGCAGTATTTT
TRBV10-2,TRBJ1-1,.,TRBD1,CASYRQGNTEAFF,TGCGCCAGCTACAGACAGGGGAACACTGAAGCTTTCTTT
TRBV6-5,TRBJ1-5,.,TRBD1,CASKQGDQPQHF,TGTGCCAGCAAACAGGGGGATCAGCCCCAGCATTTT
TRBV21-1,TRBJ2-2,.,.,CASSNYGDSSLSNTGELFF,TGTGCCAGCAGCAATTACGGGGATTCTTCCCTTTCGAACACCGGGGAGCTGTTTTTT
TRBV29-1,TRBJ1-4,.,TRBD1,CSVVTGNEKLFF,TGCAGCGTAGTGACAGGGAACGAAAAACTGTTTTTT
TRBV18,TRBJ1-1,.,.,CASSPPTGHSTEAFF,TGTGCCAGCTCACCACCGACTGGACATAGCACTGAAGCTTTCTTT
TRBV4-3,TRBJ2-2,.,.,CASSHGARTTGELFF,TGCGCCAGCAGCCATGGGGCCAGGACCACCGGGGAGCTGTTTTTT
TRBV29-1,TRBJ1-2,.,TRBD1,CSVTGGKGYGYTF,TGCAGCGTTACAGGGGGAAAGGGATATGGCTACACCTTC
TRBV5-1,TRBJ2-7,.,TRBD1,CASSLEDRGAYEQYF,TGCGCCAGCAGCTTGGAAGACAGGGGGGCCTACGAGCAGTACTTC
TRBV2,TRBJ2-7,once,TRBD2,CASSGLVYEQYF,TGTGCCAGCAGCGGACTAGTCTACGAGCAGTACTTC
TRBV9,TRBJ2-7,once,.,CASSASTGIDEQYF,TGTGCCAGCAGCGCTTCCACAGGGATCGACGAGCAGTACTTC
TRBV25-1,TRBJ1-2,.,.,CASGWGERYGYTF,TGTGCCAGCGGGTGGGGGGAACGCTATGGCTACACCTTC
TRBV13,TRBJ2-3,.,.,CASSLIPGEDTQYF,TGTGCCAGCAGCTTAATCCCGGGGGAAGATACGCAGTATTTT
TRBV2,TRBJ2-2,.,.,CATLQGAGELFF,TGTGCCACCCTACAGGGTGCCGGGGAGCTGTTTTTT
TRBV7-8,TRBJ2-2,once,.,CASNPSAGELFF,TGTGCCAGCAATCCTAGCGCCGGGGAGCTGTTTTTT
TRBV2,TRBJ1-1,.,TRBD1,CASSVTGGTEAFF,TGTGCCAGCAGCGTTACAGGGGGCACTGAAGCTTTCTTT
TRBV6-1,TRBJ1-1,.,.,CASSEGGGFTEAFF,TGTGCCAGCAGTGAAGGGGGGGGATTCACTGAAGCTTTCTTT
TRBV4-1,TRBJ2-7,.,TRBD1,CASSQPGQGGEQYF,TGCGCCAGCAGCCAACCGGGACAGGGGGGAGAGCAGTACTTC
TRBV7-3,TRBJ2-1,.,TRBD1,CASSLGLGGHEQFF,TGTGCCAGCAGCTTAGGGTTAGGGGGCCATGAGCAGTTCTTC
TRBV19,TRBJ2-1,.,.,CASTAGLYNEQFF,TGTGCCAGTACAGCAGGGCTCTACAATGAGCAGTTCTTC
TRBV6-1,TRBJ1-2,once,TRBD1,CASSIQGDYGYTF,TGTGCCAGCAGCATACAGGGGGACTATGGCTACACCTTC
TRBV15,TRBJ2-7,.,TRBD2,CATSRDTAGKGYEQYF,TGTGCCACCAGCAGAGATACAGCGGGAAAGGGTTACGAGCAGTACTTC
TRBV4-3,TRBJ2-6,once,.,CASSQARGPGANVLTF,TGCGCCAGCAGCCAAGCGCGGGGGCCCGGGGCCAACGTCCTGACTTTC
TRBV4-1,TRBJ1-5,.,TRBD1,CASSRDRGRDQPQHF,TGCGCCAGCAGCCGGGACAGGGGACGGGATCAGCCCCAGCATTTT
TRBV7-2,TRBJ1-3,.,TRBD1,CASSLVYGTGDAGNTIYF,TGTGCCAGCAGCTTAGTTTATGGGACAGGCGATGCTGGAAACACCATATATTTT
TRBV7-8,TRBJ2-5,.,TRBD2,CASSLVLAGQETQYF,TGTGCCAGCAGCTTAGTGCTAGCGGGACAAGAGACCCAGTACTTC
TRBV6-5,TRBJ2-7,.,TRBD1,CASSLGQVAYEQYF,TGTGCCAGCAGTCTAGGACAGGTAGCCTACGAGCAGTACTTC